One sample yielded the 16 T cell receptor beta chains listed below, sequenced in a study of CD8+ T cells in alopecia areata (dated by TCRdb to 2017 to 2018). Receptor amplification or capture employed the immunoSEQ multiplex PCR assay. RNA was extracted from all samples and reverse transcribed into cDNA as template for TCR sequencing. TCRdb provides this immuneACCESS table in a form limited to in-frame rearrangements. Some clones are lacking; in checked studies, under half of them reflect an unresolved V gene, and why the rest are absent is not known. This sample holds approximately 160,000 clones; around 60% were observed only once. Jointly, the top ten make up about 14% of the sample. Explained via the paper, the time point label denotes: around 24 weeks on oral tofacitinib. Explained via the paper, the treatment or condition label denotes: oral pan-JAK inhibitor, 5-10 mg twice daily. Sequenced material: CD4+ T cells sorted from blood, taken at week 24, from a patient treated with tofacitinib. The receptors stem from a human donor with alopecia areata.

This chain links TRBV5-1 with TRBJ1-1, with TRBD1 matching over 7 bases. The germline CDR1 and CDR2 sequences are SGHRS and YFSETQ. The ends lost 3 bases at V and 3 bases at J; junction bases unmatched: 8. The length of the CDR3 is 15 residues. CDR3 region: CASSSSGTAHTEAFF. The DNA of the CDR3 is TGCGCCAGCAGCTCCTCCGGGACAGCACACACTGAAGCTTTCTTT.

V gene TRBV5-1 combines with J gene TRBJ2-3, with 9 positions matching TRBD2. V was clipped by 2 bases and J by 0 bases; unmatched bases: 1. In germline, CDR1 is SGHRS, CDR2 YFSETQ. CDR3 length: 15 residues. CDR3 sequence reads: CASSFTSGSTDTQYF. CDR3 bases: TGCGCCAGCAGCTTCACTAGCGGGAGCACAGATACGCAGTATTTT.

The V call is TRBV15, the J call TRBJ2-7; 12 nucleotides align to TRBD2. The CDR3 has 14 amino acids. Germline CDR1 reads LNHNV; CDR2 reads YYDKDF (reference sequence). V shed 6 bases and J 2 bases; nucleotides not matched to a gene: 2. CDR3 sequence: CATRSSGGAYEQYF. The CDR3 nucleotides read TGTGCCACCAGGTCTAGCGGGGGGGCCTACGAGCAGTACTTC.

The chain combines TRBV9 with TRBJ2-5, with a possible D match to TRBD2 (6 bases). Germline CDR1 reads SGDLS; CDR2 reads YYNGEE. V lost 5 bases and J 5 bases, leaving 19 bases between the germline ends. The CDR3 covers 15 residues. DNA of the CDR3: TGTGCCAGCAGTACCTCGGGACTCCGCCCGGAGACCCAGTACTTC. Its translation is CASSTSGLRPETQYF.

J is TRBJ2-2 and V is TRBV5-1, with D perhaps given as TRBD1 or TRBD2 (5 bases each). This CDR3 is built from 15 residues. V was cut by 0 bases and J by 4 bases, with 10 bases left in between. Looked up from germline, CDR1 is SGHRS and CDR2 is YFSETQ. CDR3 loop: CASSLEWGSTGELFF. DNA of the CDR3: TGCGCCAGCAGCTTGGAGTGGGGGAGCACCGGGGAGCTGTTTTTT. Based on the CDR3 plus reference TRBV5-1 and TRBJ2-2, the full variable domain is KAGVTQTPRYLIKTRGQQVTLSCSPISGHRSVSWYQQTPGQGLQFLFEYFSETQRNKGNFPGRFSGRQFSNSRSEMNVSTLELGDSALYLCASSLEWGSTGELFFGEGSRLTVL.

The chain links TRBV29-1 to TRBJ1-4; D possibly corresponds to TRBD1 (5 bases). V was shortened by 7 bases and J by 7 bases, with 13 bases between the two germline ends. Germline assignment: CDR1 SQVTM and CDR2 ANQGSEA. The CDR3 spans 12 residues. CDR3 sequence reads: CSAGLHFEKLFF. In DNA form, the CDR3 reads TGCAGCGCAGGGCTGCACTTTGAAAAACTGTTTTTT.

This chain links TRBV9 with TRBJ2-7, with 9 bases identical to TRBD1. Germline CDR1 reads SGDLS; CDR2 reads YYNGEE. The CDR3 runs 15 residues. V gave up 4 bases and J gave up 4 bases; unmatched junction bases: 9. The chain's CDR3 is CASSPQGTGSYEQYF. The CDR3 DNA is TGTGCCAGCAGCCCCCAAGGGACAGGGTCGTACGAGCAGTACTTC.

This chain uses TRBV27 with TRBJ1-6, with D possibly matching TRBD1 (6 bases). Trimming stripped 2 bases from V and 9 bases from J, with 14 bases between. This CDR3 comprises 15 residues. Germline assignment: CDR1 MNHEY and CDR2 SMNVEV (reference sequence). CDR3 DNA: TGTGCCAGCAGTTTAACCGGGACAACGGTTTCACCCCTCCACTTT. This translates into CASSLTGTTVSPLHF.

The J gene is TRBJ2-2, the V gene TRBV29-1; D is unresolved. The V end was cut by 3 bases, the J end by 1 base, with 3 bases between. In germline, CDR1 is SQVTM, CDR2 ANQGSEA. The CDR3 length is 12 residues. CDR3: CSVEGNTGELFF. CDR3 in DNA: TGCAGCGTTGAGGGGAACACCGGGGAGCTGTTTTTT.

The J gene is TRBJ2-3, the V gene TRBV19; D unclear. The CDR3 runs 14 residues. V shed 5 bases and J shed 1 base, with 10 bases lying between them. Germline V lookup: CDR1 LNHDA, CDR2 SQIVND (reference sequence). The CDR3: CASSSALGTDTQYF. In DNA, the CDR3 is TGTGCCAGTAGTTCCGCGTTGGGCACAGATACGCAGTATTTT.

V and J are TRBV29-1 and TRBJ1-2; D gene unclear. The CDR3 covers 12 residues. CDR1 and CDR2 from the germline V gene are SQVTM and ANQGSEA. With 0 bases removed from V and 8 bases from J, the gap between germline ends came to 10 bases. The CDR3 loop reads CSVEEGFQGYTF. The CDR3 DNA is TGCAGCGTTGAAGAGGGGTTTCAGGGCTACACCTTC.

The chain employs TRBV7-2 and TRBJ2-4; 14 bases are a match to TRBD2. V lost 5 bases and J lost 14; bases outside the gene matches: 5. Germline-derived CDR1 and CDR2 are SGHTA and FQGNSA. There are 13 residues in the CDR3. CDR3: CASSPGLAGVKYF. The CDR3 bases are TGTGCCAGCAGCCCGGGACTAGCGGGGGTTAAGTACTTC.

This clone occurred once. The rearrangement joins TRBV14 to TRBJ1-1, with a possible D match to TRBD1 (6 bases). V was clipped by 4 bases and J by 3 bases, with 15 bases between them. The germline gives CDR1 SGHDN, CDR2 FVKESK. CDR3 length equals 15 residues. This chain's CDR3 is CASSPLGGRDTEAFF. The CDR3, as DNA: TGTGCCAGCAGCCCTCTCGGGGGCCGGGACACTGAAGCTTTCTTT.

This clone came up a few times. This rearrangement joins TRBV7-2 to TRBJ2-7; 9 bases align to TRBD1. The germline gives CDR1 SGHTA, CDR2 FQGNSA. V was clipped by 4 bases and J by 11 bases; unmatched bases: 12. The CDR3 length is 14 residues. CDR3 DNA sequence: TGTGCCAGCAGCTCAGGGACAGGGAATAGGCGGAAGTACTTC. Amino acids: CASSSGTGNRRKYF. The full variable domain, in which reference TRBV7-2 and TRBJ2-7 provide the parts outside the CDR3, is GAGVSQSPSNKVTEKGKDVELRCDPISGHTALYWYRQSLGQGLEFLIYFQGNSAPDKSGLPSDRFSAERTGGSVSTLTIQRTQQEDSAVYLCASSSGTGNRRKYFGPGTRLTVT.

This clone was detected only a few times. V and J are TRBV11-2 and TRBJ1-2; TRBD1 aligns across 7 bases. J was trimmed by 2 bases and V by 0 bases; bases with no gene match: 6. The CDR3 loop spans 16 amino acids. The germline CDR1 and CDR2 sequences are SGHAT and FQNNGV. CDR3 nucleotide sequence: TGTGCCAGCAGCTTAGATCGGACAGGAGTGAACTATGGCTACACCTTC. Translation: CASSLDRTGVNYGYTF.

V is TRBV27 and J is TRBJ1-2; tentatively, D is TRBD1 (5 bases). V lost 4 bases and J 8 bases, leaving 20 bases between the germline ends. Germline V gives CDR1 MNHEY, CDR2 SMNVEV (reference sequence). The CDR3 contains 15 residues. The DNA of the CDR3 is TGTGCCAGCAGTTCAGCAGGAGCAGGGTTGGACGGCTACACCTTC. This encodes CASSSAGAGLDGYTF.